These T cell receptor beta chains were read from a single sample in a study of cytomegalovirus exposure and HLA in healthy donors. This table comes from immunoSEQ multiplex PCR, and its TCRdb copy is limited to in-frame clones, with some not included. Of about 200,000 clones listed, about 81% were seen once; the top ten hold 2.5% to 3.5%. The sample taken for sequencing was PBMCs. The receptor set was obtained from a middle-aged woman in good health and CMV-seronegative. CDR3s include the opening cysteine and the closing phenylalanine or tryptophan. D genes are given only for firm matches. The size entry is marked missing in some rows and otherwise reads once, few, many or a size class.

D gene	V gene	J gene	clone size	CDR3 protein	CDR3 DNA
NA	TRBV10-1	TRBJ2-2	NA	CASSEGLPGELFF	TGCGCCAGCAGTGAAGGACTCCCCGGGGAGCTGTTTTTT
NA	TRBV10-3	TRBJ2-2	NA	CAISESSSGVPTGELFF	TGTGCCATCAGTGAGTCTAGTTCTGGAGTCCCCACCGGGGAGCTGTTTTTT
NA	TRBV30	TRBJ2-6	NA	CAWSVKGGAGVLTF	TGTGCCTGGAGTGTGAAAGGGGGGGCCGGGGTCCTGACTTTC
NA	TRBV15	TRBJ1-5	NA	CATSINRVDNQPQHF	TGTGCCACCAGCATAAACAGGGTTGACAATCAGCCCCAGCATTTT
TRBD1	TRBV5-4	TRBJ2-3	once	CASSLKQGEDTQYF	TGTGCCAGCAGCTTGAAACAGGGGGAGGATACGCAGTATTTT
TRBD2	TRBV2	TRBJ2-7	once	CASSEAISGSYDEQYF	TGTGCCAGCAGTGAAGCCATTAGCGGGAGTTACGACGAGCAGTACTTC
NA	TRBV7-8	TRBJ2-1	NA	CASRSRNEQFF	TGTGCCAGCAGGTCCCGGAATGAGCAGTTCTTC
TRBD1	TRBV7-3	TRBJ1-1	NA	CASRKTGLNTEAFF	TGTGCCAGCAGGAAGACAGGGCTGAACACTGAAGCTTTCTTT
NA	TRBV7-8	TRBJ1-3	NA	CASSNPGQVSGNTIYF	TGTGCCAGCAGCAACCCGGGACAAGTCTCTGGAAACACCATATATTTT
TRBD1	TRBV5-1	TRBJ1-3	NA	CASSIMGQGPGNTIYF	TGCGCCAGCAGCATAATGGGACAGGGGCCCGGAAACACCATATATTTT
NA	TRBV5-5	TRBJ2-3	NA	CASSLSRDTQYF	TGTGCCAGCAGTCTTAGCCGGGATACGCAGTATTTT
NA	TRBV7-3	TRBJ1-2	NA	CASSPDRNYGYTF	TGTGCCAGCAGCCCGGACAGAAACTATGGCTACACCTTC
NA	TRBV19	TRBJ1-4	NA	CASELGRGKLFF	TGTGCCAGTGAACTAGGACGCGGAAAACTGTTTTTT
NA	TRBV7-9	TRBJ2-2	NA	CASSQTRTGELFF	TGTGCCAGCAGCCAAACGCGGACCGGGGAGCTGTTTTTT
NA	TRBV19	TRBJ1-3	few	CASSIEDGGASGNTIYF	TGTGCCAGTAGTATAGAGGACGGGGGGGCCTCTGGAAACACCATATATTTT
NA	TRBV5-1	TRBJ1-1	once	CASSFGREAFF	TGCGCCAGCAGCTTCGGGAGGGAGGCTTTCTTT
NA	TRBV28	TRBJ2-1	NA	CASSFQNDNEQFF	TGTGCCAGCAGTTTCCAGAACGACAATGAGCAGTTCTTC
NA	TRBV5-1	TRBJ2-7	NA	CASSVRDSGDEQYF	TGCGCCAGCAGCGTCCGGGACTCGGGCGACGAGCAGTACTTC
TRBD2	TRBV5-4	TRBJ2-7	NA	CASSTSGRQYEQYF	TGTGCCAGCAGCACTAGCGGGAGGCAATACGAGCAGTACTTC
NA	TRBV19	TRBJ2-5	NA	CASSTNGLGGTQYF	TGTGCCAGTAGTACCAACGGGCTCGGGGGGACCCAGTACTTC
NA	TRBV20-1	TRBJ1-1	NA	CSARDMAFF	TGCAGTGCTAGAGATATGGCTTTCTTT
TRBD1	TRBV19	TRBJ2-7	NA	CASSLQGGGYEQYF	TGTGCCAGTAGTTTACAGGGGGGAGGATACGAGCAGTACTTC
TRBD2	TRBV5-7	TRBJ2-7	NA	CASSTGLAGEASYEQYF	TGTGCCAGCAGCACCGGACTAGCGGGAGAAGCCTCCTACGAGCAGTACTTC
TRBD1	TRBV5-1	TRBJ2-7	NA	CASRPDRGLAYEQYF	TGCGCCAGCAGGCCTGACAGGGGGCTGGCCTACGAGCAGTACTTC
NA	TRBV7-2	TRBJ2-5	few	CASSLLAETQYF	TGTGCCAGCAGCTTACTAGCAGAGACCCAGTACTTC
TRBD2	TRBV27	TRBJ2-1	few	CASRDTSGQYNEQFF	TGTGCCAGCCGCGACACTAGCGGCCAATACAATGAGCAGTTCTTC
TRBD1	TRBV7-3	TRBJ2-2	NA	CASSVTGTGELFF	TGTGCCAGCAGCGTGACAGGGACCGGGGAGCTGTTTTTT
TRBD2	TRBV27	TRBJ2-5	NA	CASISLAGGPEYF	TGTGCCAGCATCTCCCTAGCGGGAGGGCCTGAGTACTTC
NA	TRBV9	TRBJ2-7	NA	CASSVDLATYYEQYF	TGTGCCAGCAGCGTAGACTTAGCGACATACTACGAGCAGTACTTC
TRBD1	TRBV7-3	TRBJ2-5	NA	CASSLSGTGIWETQYF	TGTGCCAGCAGCTTAAGCGGGACAGGGATATGGGAGACCCAGTACTTC
TRBD2	TRBV19	TRBJ2-1	NA	CASSMRPGLAGDEQFF	TGTGCCAGTAGTATGCGTCCGGGACTAGCGGGTGATGAGCAGTTCTTC
TRBD1	TRBV10-1	TRBJ2-7	NA	CASSPSQGIGVYEQYF	TGCGCCAGCAGTCCGTCACAGGGGATCGGGGTCTACGAGCAGTACTTC
TRBD2	TRBV19	TRBJ2-7	NA	CASSMSGGAYEQYF	TGTGCCAGTAGTATGTCGGGAGGGGCCTACGAGCAGTACTTC
NA	TRBV28	TRBJ2-7	NA	CASSLPGQGYEQYF	TGTGCCAGCAGCCTGCCGGGACAAGGCTACGAGCAGTACTTC
TRBD1	TRBV27	TRBJ1-1	few	CASTQGGFGNTEAFF	TGTGCCAGCACTCAAGGGGGCTTCGGGAACACTGAAGCTTTCTTT
NA	TRBV20-1	TRBJ1-4	NA	CSAAREEKLFF	TGCAGTGCCGCCCGGGAGGAAAAACTGTTTTTT
TRBD1	TRBV14	TRBJ2-6	once	CASSHPGTGLAGANVLTF	TGTGCCAGCAGCCATCCCGGGACAGGGCTTGCTGGGGCCAACGTCCTGACTTTC
TRBD1	TRBV30	TRBJ1-1	NA	CASIFGTGAEAFF	TGTGCCTCGATATTTGGGACAGGGGCTGAAGCTTTCTTT
TRBD2	TRBV7-6	TRBJ2-1	NA	CASSGLVDEQFF	TGTGCCAGCAGCGGACTAGTGGATGAGCAGTTCTTC
NA	TRBV2	TRBJ2-1	few	CASSYAGGSKFF	TGTGCCAGCAGTTACGCCGGGGGTTCGAAGTTCTTC